This T cell receptor (beta chain) was retrieved from a study of beta chain features in type 1 diabetes (dated 2018 in TCRdb). In terms of the full investigation: No differences in mean age, gender distribution, total cell number or subset yield were found between patients and healthy donors. A total of 107,917,701 sorted cells were examined across all samples, and the number of cells per subset was strongly correlated with RNA yield. Regulatory and stem cell-like memory subsets were obtained from only 8 patients and about eight healthy donors, while naive and central memory subsets were obtained from all 28 donors. The study compared the TCRB repertoires of sorted circulating CD4+ T cell subsets in recently diagnosed type 1 diabetes patients with those in matched healthy donors.

The paper's findings and limits, for the study overall: Because the HLA sub-analyses included only small numbers of individuals, any influence of HLA type on TCRB rearrangement was left unresolved. Naive, central memory and regulatory TCRB repertoires appeared to be more alike among patients than among healthy donors. Because cDNA was sequenced instead of genomic DNA, highly expressing activated cells could be over-represented, though the groups showed no difference in activation or CD3 levels. Shorter templates might have been favored by PCR, but patient and control samples were amplified and corrected together, so both groups would have been affected equally by any skew. Fewer insertions and more nucleotide deletions at VDJ recombination sites were observed in patients with type 1 diabetes, implying thymic rearrangement abnormalities. In all four CD4+ subsets, TCRB CDR3 length was moderately but significantly shorter in type 1 diabetes patients.

A few counts support this clone. This clone's antigen is unknown. There are no base qualities to consult, and no much larger clone falls within one base. Sequences GTSNPN (CDR1) and SVGIG (CDR2) are obtained from the germline V gene (reference sequence). V lost 4 bases and J lost 2 bases; the stretch between them is 8 bases long. CDR3 length: 13 amino acids, cysteine to phenylalanine. The CDR3 DNA has 39 bases and is translated from base 1. The High Capacity cDNA Reverse Transcription Kit was used to reverse transcribe all of the isolated RNA, meaning that expressed TCRB transcripts were what got sequenced. Naive, central memory and regulatory T cell samples underwent deep immunoSEQ sequencing, averaging about 3.57 million total reads per sample. After sorted cells were lysed in RLT buffer, RNA was extracted with DNase-treated RNeasy Micro or Mini kits, with the choice depending on cell number. To prevent cross-contamination, every cell subset was processed on its own, while patient and healthy donor samples were processed together. TCRB sequences were amplified from cDNA with the immunoSEQ multiplex PCR, producing 87-bp fragments spanning the CDR3 region. The amplicons were sequenced using the Illumina HiSeq platform. From the authors' description of their analysis: Synthetic template baselines were used to correct PCR bias computationally, reads within Hamming distance 2 were collapsed together, and singletons that could not be merged were discarded. By aligning reads against IMGT, V, D and J genes, CDR3 length, and insertions or deletions at six rearrangement sites were assigned. Clonotype counts were normalized to sorted cell number within each subset before computing true diversity and Gini coefficients with the tcR R package. The overlap coefficient, calculated on TCRB nucleotide sequences, was used to quantify repertoire sharing. Out-of-frame TCRB sequences from naive cells were analyzed to stand in for the pre-selection repertoire. TCRdb provides this immuneACCESS table in a form limited to in-frame rearrangements. Some clones are lacking; in checked studies, under half of them reflect an unresolved V gene, and why the rest are absent is not known. The V and J calls and clone size come from that table; D and trimming were worked out from the DNA. This sample comprises just over 600,000 clones, about a sixth of them detected only once. The ten biggest clones cover around 0.1% of the sample.

A single peripheral blood draw of about 116 mL on average was collected from each donor into heparinised tubes. A BD FACSAria II and a panel including CD45RO, CCR7, CD25, CD127, CD95 and CD27 were used to sort naive, central memory, regulatory and stem cell-like memory CD4+ T cells. Purity was above 95% for every sorted population. PBMCs were isolated immediately by Lymphoprep density gradient centrifugation and stained directly without culture. Samples were stained and sorted in pairs, with one healthy donor and one patient per experiment, so that batch effects were minimized. The sequence came from a man between 18 and 35 years old in good health. The sequenced sample consisted of naive CD4+ T cells from blood. The sample's cell subset or site, from its label and the paper: true naive CD4+ T cells. The rearranged segments are TRBV30 and TRBJ2-2; TRBD2 might be the D gene, on 5 matching bases. The CDR3 here reads CAWTRENTGELFF. The sequenced DNA: TGTGCCTGGACGAGGGAAAACACCGGGGAGCTGTTTTTT.